This is a list of T cell receptor beta chains from one sample in a study of CD8 T cell repertoires and HIV-1 epitope variants. The table came from immunoSEQ multiplex PCR; TCRdb's copy has only in-frame clones and leaves some out. This table has some 4,400 clones, 50% to 80% appearing once. The antigens for these receptors are not known. The sample comprised cultured CD8+ T cells derived from PBMCs. The source is a male donor with HIV. Each CDR3 is given with its conserved first and last residue. The D gene is left open where the match is weak. Size values are once, few and many counts, or a class for expanded clones, and some rows have none.

>NA|TRBV28|few|TRBJ2-7
CASSLVGTYYEQYF
TGTGCCAGCAGTTTGGTGGGGACATACTACGAGCAGTACTTC
>NA|TRBV5-1|NA|TRBJ1-2
CASSMKGPSSNGYTF
TGCGCCAGCAGCATGAAGGGCCCATCGAGCAATGGCTACACCTTC
>TRBD2|TRBV28|NA|TRBJ2-7
CASSLTSVEQYF
TGTGCCAGCAGTTTAACTAGCGTCGAGCAGTACTTC
>NA|TRBV6-1|few|TRBJ2-7
CASSARDNGYEQYF
TGTGCCAGCAGTGCTCGGGACAACGGCTACGAGCAGTACTTC
>NA|TRBV5-4|NA|TRBJ1-2
CASSLGDGYYGYTF
TGTGCCAGCAGCTTGGGTGACGGGTACTATGGCTACACCTTC
>NA|TRBV7-3|few|TRBJ1-1
CASSPTGTRNTEAFF
TGTGCCAGCAGCCCAACAGGGACCAGGAACACTGAAGCTTTCTTT
>NA|TRBV5-6|few|TRBJ2-7
CASSSGTLSSYEQYF
TGTGCCAGCAGCTCCGGGACATTGAGCTCCTACGAGCAGTACTTC
>TRBD1|TRBV7-6|NA|TRBJ2-7
CASSLATGGEEQYF
TGTGCCAGCAGCTTAGCGACAGGGGGGGAAGAGCAGTACTTC
>TRBD2|TRBV11-2|NA|TRBJ2-1
CASSLESSGGDEQFF
TGTGCCAGCAGCTTAGAGTCTAGCGGGGGAGATGAGCAGTTCTTC
>NA|TRBV2|NA|TRBJ1-1
CASSALLGQEAFF
TGTGCCAGCAGCGCTCTCCTTGGACAGGAAGCTTTCTTT
>NA|TRBV5-4|few|TRBJ2-7
CASSTSYEQYF
TGTGCCAGCAGCACCTCCTACGAGCAGTACTTC
>NA|TRBV7-2|NA|TRBJ1-5
CASSLEVNDYQPQHF
TGTGCCAGCAGCTTAGAGGTTAATGACTATCAGCCCCAGCATTTT
>NA|TRBV13|NA|TRBJ2-7
CASSFQGSEQYF
TGTGCCAGCAGCTTTCAGGGGAGTGAGCAGTACTTC
>NA|TRBV7-9|once|TRBJ2-4
CASNPGHPNVQYF
TGTGCCAGCAACCCGGGACATCCTAACGTTCAGTACTTC
>TRBD1|TRBV10-1|NA|TRBJ2-2
CASSESGQGALTGELFF
TGCGCCAGCAGTGAGTCGGGGCAGGGGGCCCTCACCGGGGAGCTGTTTTTT
>TRBD1|TRBV7-8|NA|TRBJ2-7
CASSLVPGQIYEQYF
TGTGCCAGCAGCTTAGTGCCGGGACAGATATACGAGCAGTACTTC
>TRBD2|TRBV28|NA|TRBJ2-1
CASRLTSGIGNEQFF
TGTGCCAGCAGACTTACTAGCGGGATTGGTAATGAGCAGTTCTTC
>NA|TRBV5-1|NA|TRBJ2-7
CASSLLGLGMGAVGYEQYF
TGCGCCAGCAGCTTGTTGGGTCTGGGGATGGGGGCTGTAGGCTACGAGCAGTACTTC
>TRBD1|TRBV28|NA|TRBJ1-5
CASSSTGAQPQHF
TGTGCCAGCAGTTCAACAGGGGCTCAGCCCCAGCATTTT
>NA|TRBV6-5|once|TRBJ2-2
CASRTSWNTGELFF
TGTGCCAGTCGTACCTCCTGGAACACCGGGGAGCTGTTTTTT
>NA|TRBV5-4|NA|TRBJ1-1
CASSLSPGGTEAFF
TGTGCCAGCAGCCTTAGCCCGGGAGGCACTGAAGCTTTCTTT
>NA|TRBV27|NA|TRBJ1-2
CASSLLGGYYGYTF
TGTGCCAGCAGTTTACTTGGGGGGTACTATGGCTACACCTTC
>NA|TRBV5-1|once|TRBJ2-7
CASSDSTVTYEQYF
TGTGCCAGCAGCGACTCGACAGTTACCTACGAGCAGTACTTC
>NA|TRBV19|NA|TRBJ1-1
CASASGGITEAFF
TGTGCCAGTGCGTCGGGAGGGATCACTGAAGCTTTCTTT
>TRBD1|TRBV14|NA|TRBJ2-6
CASSQVGQGALWSGANVLTF
TGTGCCAGCAGCCAGGTTGGACAGGGGGCACTGTGGTCTGGGGCCAACGTCCTGACTTTC
>NA|TRBV4-3|NA|TRBJ2-3
CASSQDLQPTDTQYF
TGCGCCAGCAGCCAAGATCTCCAACCCACAGATACGCAGTATTTT
>NA|TRBV7-2|NA|TRBJ1-6
CASSLDRGTNSPLHF
TGTGCCAGCAGCTTAGATAGGGGGACTAATTCACCCCTCCACTTT
>NA|TRBV5-1|NA|TRBJ2-2
CASSLVGITGELFF
TGCGCCAGCAGCTTGGTCGGAATTACCGGGGAGCTGTTTTTT
>NA|TRBV28|NA|TRBJ2-1
CASSGQLDKAEELYNEQFF
TGTGCCAGCAGTGGGCAATTGGATAAAGCGGAGGAGCTGTACAATGAGCAGTTCTTC
>NA|TRBV5-6|few|TRBJ2-7
CASSIGGDTFEQYF
TGTGCCAGCAGCATTGGAGGGGACACATTCGAGCAGTACTTC
>NA|TRBV7-9|NA|TRBJ1-1
CASSQGDTEAFF
TGTGCCAGCAGCCAAGGGGACACTGAAGCTTTCTTT
>NA|TRBV7-8|NA|TRBJ2-3
CASSLAKPYLRTDTQYF
TGTGCCAGCAGCTTAGCGAAGCCCTATCTGCGCACAGATACGCAGTATTTT
>NA|TRBV6-5|NA|TRBJ2-7
CASSVGAGFYEQYF
TGTGCCAGCAGTGTAGGGGCGGGTTTCTACGAGCAGTACTTC
>NA|TRBV5-5|NA|TRBJ1-1
CASTGDTEAFF
TGTGCCAGCACGGGGGACACTGAAGCTTTCTTT
>NA|TRBV7-2|NA|TRBJ2-3
CASSSEAILLTDTQYF
TGTGCCAGCAGCTCAGAGGCTATCCTCCTGACAGATACGCAGTATTTT
>NA|TRBV28|NA|TRBJ2-5
CASSSRLLQETQYF
TGTGCCAGCAGTTCTAGACTATTACAAGAGACCCAGTACTTC
>NA|TRBV23-1|NA|TRBJ1-2
CASSQDPVELDYGYTF
TGCGCCAGCAGCCAAGATCCCGTCGAACTCGACTATGGCTACACCTTC
>NA|TRBV6-5|NA|TRBJ1-2
CASSPQGGFHGYTF
TGTGCCAGCAGTCCCCAGGGAGGGTTTCATGGCTACACCTTC
>TRBD2|TRBV10-3|once|TRBJ2-7
CAISESRGLAGSYEQYF
TGTGCCATCAGTGAGTCGCGGGGACTAGCGGGAAGCTACGAGCAGTACTTC
>NA|TRBV28|NA|TRBJ1-1
CASGGEWAGTEAFF
TGTGCCAGCGGTGGGGAGTGGGCAGGAACTGAAGCTTTCTTT